The source of this TCR beta chain is a study of blood T cell repertoires in COVID-19. Turning to the study itself: Sites across the United States, Italy and Spain contributed samples from acute and convalescent COVID-19.

Repertoires were generated with immunoSEQ multiplex PCR, while TCRdb's copy carries only in-frame clones and drops some. The sample includes approximately 89,000 clones, roughly 92% seen only once; the top ten take roughly 6.6%. The V gene lost 3 bases and the J gene lost 1 base, with 6 bases spanning the gap. The length of the CDR3 is 13 residues. Sequences were obtained from peripheral blood. The chain links TRBV12-3 or TRBV12-4 to TRBJ1-1, with a weak D call TRBD1 (5 bases). The sequence was obtained from a woman aged 60-70 years with active COVID-19. The CDR3 loop is CASSFGGNTEAFF. In DNA form, the CDR3 reads TGTGCCAGCAGTTTCGGGGGGAACACTGAAGCTTTCTTT.